This is a list of T cell receptor beta chains from one sample in a study of blood T cell repertoires in COVID-19. Data came from immunoSEQ multiplex PCR; TCRdb stores just in-frame clones and leaves some out. The sample shows about 140,000 clones, 70% to 90% of them seen only once. Material: PBMCs or T cells enriched from blood (not recorded which). Source of these receptors: a woman between 50 and 59 years old with acute COVID-19. The CDR3 runs from the conserved cysteine through the conserved F or W. Each record gives: clone size, D gene, V gene, J gene, CDR3 DNA, CDR3 protein. D genes are given only for firm matches. Clone size appears in some rows only: once, few, many, or a class for an expanded clone.

-	-	TRBV19	TRBJ1-2	TGTGCCAGTAGGTACAGTACGAACTATGGCTACACCTTC	CASRYSTNYGYTF
-	TRBD1	TRBV11-3	TRBJ1-6	TGTGCCAGCAGCGTAGACAGGGGGCACTCACCCCTCCACTTT	CASSVDRGHSPLHF
once	TRBD2	TRBV5-4	TRBJ2-2	TGTGCCAGCAGCTTCGTAGCGGGAGCGGCCGGGGAGCTGTTTTTT	CASSFVAGAAGELFF
-	-	TRBV4-1	TRBJ1-4	TGCGCCAGCAGCCCCACAGCGGACTCAACTAATGAAAAACTGTTTTTT	CASSPTADSTNEKLFF
-	-	TRBV18	TRBJ1-1	TGTGCCAGCTCACCCTCAGGGGTCATGAACACTGAAGCTTTCTTT	CASSPSGVMNTEAFF
-	-	TRBV28	TRBJ2-3	TGTGCCAGCAGCCCGGGAGCCGGCACAGATACGCAGTATTTT	CASSPGAGTDTQYF
few	-	TRBV5-1	TRBJ2-1	TGCGCCAGCAGCCAGAGCGAAACCGAGCAGTTCTTC	CASSQSETEQFF
-	-	TRBV9	TRBJ2-7	TGTGCCAGCAGCGCGAAGGCGGTAGCGGACTCCTACGAGCAGTACTTC	CASSAKAVADSYEQYF
-	-	TRBV20-1	TRBJ1-4	TGCACCAGGGGTCACTATGAAAAACTGTTTTTT	CTRGHYEKLFF
once	-	TRBV21-1	TRBJ1-6	TGTGCCTTCGCGGGACAGCAGAATTCACCCCTCCACTTT	CAFAGQQNSPLHF
-	-	TRBV29-1	TRBJ2-3	TGCAGCGTCCTACAGGGGGGGAGGACAGATACGCAGTATTTT	CSVLQGGRTDTQYF
-	-	TRBV4-1	TRBJ1-5	TGCGCCAGCAGCCAAGTCCCGAATCAGCCCCAGCATTTT	CASSQVPNQPQHF
-	-	TRBV11-2	TRBJ2-7	TGTGCCAGCAGCTTAGCCCTTCGATGGGGTCCCCTAGCCGAGCAGTACTTC	CASSLALRWGPLAEQYF
-	-	TRBV2	TRBJ2-7	TGTGCCAGCGGGGCATGGGTGCAGTTCGTGCAGTACTTC	CASGAWVQFVQYF
-	-	TRBV5-1	TRBJ2-3	TGCGCCAGCAGCTTGACGGGGGACAGATCCACAGATACGCAGTATTTT	CASSLTGDRSTDTQYF
-	-	TRBV3-1/TRBV3-2	TRBJ1-5	TGTGCCAGCAGCCAAGGTAGGACCGCCGGGGTTTATAGCAATCAGCCCCAGCATTTT	CASSQGRTAGVYSNQPQHF
-	-	TRBV7-8	TRBJ1-5	TGTGCCAGCAGCTTATTAGGGGAGGTAGGGCCCCAGCATTTT	CASSLLGEVGPQHF
-	-	TRBV27	TRBJ2-7	TGTGCCAGCAGTTCAAACATATACTCCTACGAGCAGTACTTC	CASSSNIYSYEQYF
-	-	TRBV14	TRBJ1-2	TGTGCCAGCAGCCAATACACACAAAACTATGGCTACACCTTC	CASSQYTQNYGYTF
-	TRBD1	TRBV3-1/TRBV3-2	TRBJ1-5	TGTGCCAGCAGCCAGGGCGGACAGGCTGATCAGCCCCAGCATTTT	CASSQGGQADQPQHF
-	TRBD2	TRBV24-1	TRBJ2-3	TGTGCCACCAGTGATCCCGGGACTAGCGGTACAGATACGCAGTATTTT	CATSDPGTSGTDTQYF
-	-	TRBV5-4	TRBJ2-1	TGTGCCAGCAGCTTGTCCCTGGGCGATGAGCAGTTCTTC	CASSLSLGDEQFF
-	-	TRBV7-2	TRBJ1-6	TGTGCCAGCAGCTCGGGGGGCGGTGTTGGGTCACCCCTCCACTTT	CASSSGGGVGSPLHF
-	-	TRBV18	TRBJ2-7	TGTGCCAGCTCACCTCAGTACGAGCAGTACTTC	CASSPQYEQYF
-	-	TRBV6-4	TRBJ1-2	TGTGCCAGCAGTGACTCCTATCGAAAGTTACCGGCGGGCTATGGCTACACCTTC	CASSDSYRKLPAGYGYTF
-	-	TRBV21-1	TRBJ2-1	TGTGCCAGGTCAGACTCCTACAATGAGCAGTTCTTC	CARSDSYNEQFF
-	-	TRBV3-1/TRBV3-2	TRBJ2-5	TGTGCCAGCAGCACTCGGACAGTCAATCTCCAAGAGACCCAGTACTTC	CASSTRTVNLQETQYF
-	TRBD1	TRBV12-3/TRBV12-4	TRBJ1-5	TGTGCCAGCAGGAGCACAGGGGGACAGCCCCAGCATTTT	CASRSTGGQPQHF
-	TRBD1	TRBV9	TRBJ2-1	TGTGCCAGCAGCATGACAGGGGAAACCTACAATGAGCAGTTCTTC	CASSMTGETYNEQFF
-	-	TRBV9	TRBJ2-5	TGTGCCAGCAGCTCTCGGGGGACAGCGATAGAGACCCAGTACTTC	CASSSRGTAIETQYF
-	TRBD2	TRBV5-1	TRBJ2-1	TGCGCCAGCAGCTTGGACCAGACTAGCGGCTCCTACAATGAGCAGTTCTTC	CASSLDQTSGSYNEQFF
-	TRBD2	TRBV5-8	TRBJ2-7	TGTGCCAGCAACCAGGGACTAGCGGGAGGGGAGGAGCAGTACTTC	CASNQGLAGGEEQYF
-	-	TRBV2	TRBJ2-7	TGTGCCAGCAAGGTGGACAGCCCATCCTACGAGCAGTACTTC	CASKVDSPSYEQYF
once	-	TRBV5-1	TRBJ2-6	TGCGCCAGCAACAACAATGTGGCGGCGGGGGCCAACGTCCTGACTTTC	CASNNNVAAGANVLTF
few	-	TRBV5-6	TRBJ1-2	TGTGCCAGCAGCCAGGGCCTAACGGGCTATGGCTACACCTTC	CASSQGLTGYGYTF
-	-	TRBV7-7	TRBJ2-7	TGTGCTAGCAGCTTAAGTAATGAGGGATACGAGCAGTACTTC	CASSLSNEGYEQYF
-	-	TRBV7-8	TRBJ2-3	TGTGCCAGCAGCCCAAGTCGGAACAGGATCACAGATACGCAGTATTTT	CASSPSRNRITDTQYF
-	TRBD1	TRBV7-2	TRBJ2-7	TGTGCCAGCAGCCCGGGACAGGGTCGGCACGAGCAGTACTTC	CASSPGQGRHEQYF
-	-	TRBV24-1	TRBJ2-3	TGTGCCACCAGTCTCCCCTTCACAGATACGCAGTATTTT	CATSLPFTDTQYF
-	TRBD2	TRBV9	TRBJ2-5	TGTGCCAGCAGCGTAGGGTCTAGCGGGTACCAAGAGACCCAGTACTTC	CASSVGSSGYQETQYF
-	TRBD2	TRBV27	TRBJ2-7	TGTGCCAGCAGTCCGGGACTAGCGGGAGGGCTGTACTTC	CASSPGLAGGLYF
-	TRBD1	TRBV30	TRBJ1-3	TGTGCCTCCGACAGGGCCGAAAACACCATATATTTT	CASDRAENTIYF
-	TRBD2	TRBV4-1	TRBJ2-1	TGCGCCAGCAGCCAGCCCCCCGGTGGTAGCGGGAGCAATGAGCAGTTCTTC	CASSQPPGGSGSNEQFF
-	-	TRBV27	TRBJ2-2	TGTGCCAGCAGTCTTAACACCGGGGAGCTGTTTTTT	CASSLNTGELFF
-	TRBD2	TRBV5-1	TRBJ2-7	TGCGCCAGCAGCCCGGATCTAGCGGGCTCCTACGAGCAGTACTTC	CASSPDLAGSYEQYF
-	-	TRBV11-3	TRBJ2-1	TGTGCCAGCAGCTTAGGAGGAACCTCCTACAATGAGCAGTTCTTC	CASSLGGTSYNEQFF
-	TRBD1	TRBV4-2	TRBJ1-5	TGTGCCAGCAGCCATCACAGGGGGGGCAATCAGCCCCAGCATTTT	CASSHHRGGNQPQHF
-	-	TRBV3-1/TRBV3-2	TRBJ2-5	TGTGCCAGCAGCCAAGCGCAGGGTGGGTATCAAGAGACCCAGTACTTC	CASSQAQGGYQETQYF
-	TRBD2	TRBV9	TRBJ2-1	TGTGCCAGCAGCGTAAGCGGGATATCCTACAATGAGCAGTTCTTC	CASSVSGISYNEQFF
-	-	TRBV5-4	TRBJ2-2	TGTGCCAGCAGCTTGGTTAGCGGACCCTACACCGGGGAGCTGTTTTTT	CASSLVSGPYTGELFF
few	TRBD1	TRBV7-2	TRBJ1-1	TGTGCCAGCAGCCATTATGGTGGCAGGGGGCTTAGGAACACTGAAGCTTTCTTT	CASSHYGGRGLRNTEAFF
-	-	TRBV7-3	TRBJ2-2	TGTGCCAGCAGTTTAGGACCCGCGGGTACCGGGGAGCTGTTTTTT	CASSLGPAGTGELFF
-	TRBD2	TRBV5-4	TRBJ2-3	TGTGCCAGCAGCCACCTGGGACTAGCGGGAACAGATACGCAGTATTTT	CASSHLGLAGTDTQYF